What follows are 21 T cell receptor beta chains derived from one specimen sequenced in a study of T cell repertoires in cytomegalovirus infection. These TCRs are of unknown antigen specificity. MiXCR, applied by TCRdb to the reads, yields one record per CDR3 protein. This sample carries fewer than 850,000 distinct CDR3 sequences, almost 30% of them seen once, and the ten largest clones take around 13%. The sample consisted of cultured CD8+ T cells from PBMCs, taken from culture after CMV antigen stimulation. The source of these receptors is a human donor in good health (CMV status not recorded). Some clones in this sample may be carry-over from other donors' samples.

This clonotype appeared once. V and J are TRBV4-2 and TRBJ1-2; 7 bases match TRBD1. The CDR3 has 15 amino acids. The V gene's germline CDR1 is LGHNA and CDR2 YNFKEQ. V lost 1 base to trimming and J lost 3 bases; unmatched junction nucleotides: 5. The CDR3 sequence: CASSQVTGIYYGYTF. The CDR3 DNA follows: TGTGCCAGCAGCCAAGTGACAGGGATTTACTATGGCTACACCTTC.

Only a few counts were recorded for this clonotype. The CDR3 here is CASSRLAWAGEETQYF. DNA for the CDR3: TGTGCCAGCAGTCGATTAGCTTGGGCAGGGGAAGAGACCCAGTACTTC. The chain links TRBV25-1 to TRBJ2-5; the D gene is possibly TRBD1 (6 bases). The germline CDR1 and CDR2 sequences are MGHDK and SYGVNS. The CDR3 totals 16 residues. Trimming left V 5 bases short and J 3 bases short, with 19 bases between.

Ten or more counts support this clonotype. The chain is built from TRBV6-1 and TRBJ2-1; 7 bases agree with TRBD2. Looked up from germline, CDR1 is MNHNS and CDR2 is SASEGT. The ends lost 4 bases at V and 4 bases at J; junction bases unmatched: 7. The CDR3 runs to 15 residues. CDR3 amino acids: CASSGGGREYNEQFF. The CDR3 DNA is TGTGCCAGCAGTGGCGGAGGGAGGGAGTACAATGAGCAGTTCTTC.

This sequence joins TRBV19 and TRBJ2-1, with D unclear. The V gene lost 3 bases and the J gene lost 0 bases, with 12 bases spanning the gap. This CDR3 contains 16 residues. Looked up from germline, CDR1 is LNHDA and CDR2 is SQIVND (reference sequence). Written as DNA, the CDR3 is TGTGCCAGTAGTATGAACGGGCGGAGCTCCTACAATGAGCAGTTCTTC. This gives the protein CASSMNGRSSYNEQFF.

This clonotype was seen a handful of times. The J gene is TRBJ1-1, the V gene TRBV5-5; TRBD1 might be the D (6 bases). The CDR3 is 13 amino acids. V gave up 3 bases and J gave up 7 bases, with 13 bases separating them. Germline lookup yields CDR1 SGHKS and CDR2 YYEKEE (reference sequence). The CDR3 region has the DNA TGTGCCAGCAGCTCGTTCGGACAGAATGAAGCTTTCTTT. Translation: CASSSFGQNEAFF.

This clonotype has only a few counts. This chain connects TRBV6-2 or TRBV6-3 to TRBJ2-2, with 10 bases aligning to TRBD2. Germline CDR1 and CDR2: MNHEY and SVGEGT. The CDR3 contains 16 residues. Trimming cost V 4 bases and J 5 bases; bases outside gene matches: 7. CDR3 in DNA: TGTGCCAGCAGTTCGTCTGGACTAGCGGTGACCGGGGAGCTGTTTTTT. Its translation: CASSSSGLAVTGELFF.

Many counts were recorded for this clonotype. This chain uses TRBV12-3 or TRBV12-4 with TRBJ1-4; 7 bases fit TRBD1. Germline trimming cut 6 bases from V and 8 bases from J; bases unmatched to any gene: 12. The CDR3 is 15 amino acids. DNA of the CDR3: TGTGCCAGCAGCCAAATCAGGGGGAATGGAGAAAAACTGTTTTTT. Protein: CASSQIRGNGEKLFF.

The CDR3 nucleotides are TGTGCTAGTGGTTTGCCATCAGGGGGAATGAACACTGAAGCTTTCTTT. This codes for CASGLPSGGMNTEAFF. The chain carries TRBV12-5 and TRBJ1-1; TRBD1 matches at 7 bases. Losses at the gene ends were 2 bases for V and 0 bases for J; bases not matched to a gene: 6. The CDR3 has 16 amino acids. CDR1 and CDR2 (germline): LGHNT, FRNRAP.

Concerning this clonotype itself: A much larger clonotype is one base distant, so this may be a read error. The chain links TRBV7-2 to TRBJ2-2; no definite D call. CDR3 size: 17 residues. Looked up from germline, CDR1 is SGHTA and CDR2 is FQGNSA. The CDR3 loop reads CASSLKIRVPNTRELFF. The CDR3 coding sequence is TGTGCCAGCAGCCTAAAGATTAGGGTTCCGAACACCAGGGAGCTGTTTTTT.

This clonotype appeared a few times. One junction end does not reproduce the germline sequence, and a read error may be involved. The chain links TRBV7-6 to TRBJ2-3, with 10 bases identical to TRBD2. Germline V gene data show CDR1 as SGHVS and CDR2 as FNYEAQ. The CDR3 totals 16 residues. The CDR3 protein is CASSLGSGGGGDTQYF. The DNA of the CDR3 is TGTGCTAGCAGCTTAGGAAGCGGGGGGGGGGGAGATACGCAGTATTTT.

This rearrangement joins TRBV7-8 to TRBJ1-5; possibly TRBD1 for D (5 bases). This CDR3 spans 16 amino acids. V gave up 5 bases and J gave up 1 base, with 15 bases separating them. Germline CDR1 SGHVS, CDR2 FQNEAQ. Here the CDR3 reads CASSLAGSGSNQPQHF. CDR3 DNA sequence: TGTGCCAGCAGCCTCGCAGGGAGCGGGAGCAATCAGCCCCAGCATTTT.

This chain connects TRBV4-1 to TRBJ1-1; tentative D call: TRBD1 (5 bases). The CDR3 covers 15 residues. Trimming pared 0 bases from V and 13 bases from J, leaving 21 bases between. Per germline, CDR1 MGHRA and CDR2 YSYEKL. This chain's CDR3 is CASSQEWQGSSDGFF. The CDR3 DNA reads TGCGCCAGCAGCCAAGAATGGCAGGGAAGCTCCGACGGTTTCTTT.

A note on this clonotype: The junction and the germline gene differ at one end; a read error may be behind it. The genes are TRBV19 and TRBJ1-1; a possible D gene is TRBD1 (5 bases). This CDR3 is 11 amino acids long. The V gene's germline CDR1 is LNHDA and CDR2 SQIVND (reference sequence). The CDR3 coding sequence is TGTGGCAGTAGGTCGGGGCCTGAAGCTTTCTTT. Translating it yields CGSRSGPEAFF. Filled out from reference TRBV19 and TRBJ1-1, the complete variable domain reads DGGITQSPKYLFRKEGQNVTLSCEQNLNHDAMYWYRQDPGQGLRLIYYSQIVNDFQKGDIAEGYSVSREKKESFPLTVTSAQKNPTAFYLCGSRSGPEAFFGQGTRLTVV.

The chain has TRBV7-2 and TRBJ2-1; 10 bases match TRBD2. The V gene end was trimmed by 3 bases and the J gene end by 9 bases; junction bases not matched to a gene: 14. This CDR3 has 17 amino acids. CDR1 is SGHTA, CDR2 FQGNSA, per germline. For the CDR3, the DNA is TGTGCCAGCAGCTTCTTTCCTTCTAGCGGGGGTTACTTTGAGCAGTTCTTC. Translated, it gives CASSFFPSSGGYFEQFF.

The chain joins TRBV4-1 to TRBJ2-2, with 7 positions matching TRBD2. Germline lookup yields CDR1 MGHRA and CDR2 YSYEKL. V trimming: 1 base; J trimming: 8 bases; junction bases outside the gene matches: 7. The CDR3 totals 15 residues. In nucleotides, the CDR3 is TGCGCCAGCAGCCAAGCCCACCCCGGGAGGGGGGAGCTGTTTTTT. Protein product: CASSQAHPGRGELFF.

The chain has TRBV3-1 and TRBJ2-3, with D uncertain. The CDR3 sequence is 13 residues long. Germline CDR1 is LGHDT and CDR2 is YNNKEL (reference sequence). Trimming took off 1 base at V and 5 bases at J, with 7 bases between the two ends. Here the CDR3 reads CASSQGTRDTQYF. CDR3 nucleotide sequence: TGTGCCAGCAGCCAAGGGACGAGAGATACGCAGTATTTT.

The DNA of the CDR3 is TGTGCCACCAAGGGCCGTGGCGAGCAGTACGTC. Encoded protein: CATKGRGEQYV. The chain is built from TRBV2 and TRBJ2-7; D is undetermined. V was clipped by 10 bases and J by 6 bases, with 13 bases between them. This CDR3 region has 11 residues. Germline loops: CDR1 SNHLY, CDR2 FYNNEI.

This clonotype has just a few counts. This rearrangement joins TRBV7-9 to TRBJ2-6; 7 bases agree with TRBD1. CDR1 and CDR2 from the germline V gene are SEHNR and FQNEAQ (reference sequence). J lost 2 bases, V lost 7 bases, and 14 bases had no gene match. There are 18 residues in the CDR3. Here the CDR3 DNA reads TGTGCCAGCACCCAGGGGGTTCCTACCCCGGCTGGGGCCAACGTCCTGACTTTC. Protein sequence: CASTQGVPTPAGANVLTF.

The chain is built from TRBV10-3 and TRBJ2-1; 16 bases fit TRBD2. V shed 7 bases and J 1 base; nucleotides not matched to a gene: 10. The CDR3 length is 19 residues. Germline V gene lookup returns CDR1 ENHRY and CDR2 SYGVKD. CDR3 nucleotide sequence: TGTGCCATCAATCCACTGGGACTAGCGGGGGGGCTTTCCTACAATGAGCAGTTCTTC. Amino acid sequence: CAINPLGLAGGLSYNEQFF.

CDR3 in DNA: TGCGCCAGCAGCGCCCAAACCGGGACATTAGCTGAAGCTTTCTTT. Its translation: CASSAQTGTLAEAFF. V and J are TRBV4-1 and TRBJ1-1; D is perhaps TRBD1 (6 bases). Germline V gives CDR1 MGHRA, CDR2 YSYEKL. The CDR3 loop spans 15 amino acids. Trimming shortened V by 5 bases and J by 6 bases, and 19 bases separated the two germline ends.

This CDR3 is CASSKNSPRTGASPLHF. In DNA form, the CDR3 reads TGTGCCAGCAGCAAGAACTCTCCGAGGACAGGGGCTTCACCCCTCCACTTT. The chain links TRBV27 to TRBJ1-6, with 9 bases matching TRBD1. The CDR3 is 17 residues long. With V trimmed by 6 bases and J by 9 bases, 15 bases remained unmatched. CDR1 and CDR2 (germline): MNHEY, SMNVEV (reference sequence).